The text below deals with one T cell receptor beta chain. The ends lost 2 bases at V and 7 bases at J; junction bases unmatched: 5. This CDR3 contains 13 residues. Germline V gene sequence: CDR1 SGHRS, CDR2 YFSETQ. In the source study's methods: Quantification of nucleated cells was approximated via reference gene primer amplification. Some clones are missing from TCRdb's copy, which holds only in-frame ones; the method was immunoSEQ multiplex PCR. D and trimming were read from the DNA, whereas the V and J calls and clone size are those reported in that table. The sample comprises hundreds of thousands of clones, 85% to 90% of which are singletons, and about 0.95% rests with the top ten. The data were obtained in a study of blood T cell repertoires in COVID-19. Whole-study context: Sources were T cells, B-cell-depleted T cells, or PBMCs; the material itself was cDNA or gDNA.

Categorization into cohorts depended on clinical history that participants reported. Input material: PBMCs or T cells enriched from blood (not recorded which). The rearrangement joins TRBV5-1 to TRBJ1-1, with TRBD1 matching over 7 bases. The receptor's source is a man in his forties or fifties who had been exposed to COVID-19. In nucleotides, the CDR3 is TGCGCCAGCAGCTTAGGGACAGCGATTGAAGCTTTCTTT. It codes for CASSLGTAIEAFF.